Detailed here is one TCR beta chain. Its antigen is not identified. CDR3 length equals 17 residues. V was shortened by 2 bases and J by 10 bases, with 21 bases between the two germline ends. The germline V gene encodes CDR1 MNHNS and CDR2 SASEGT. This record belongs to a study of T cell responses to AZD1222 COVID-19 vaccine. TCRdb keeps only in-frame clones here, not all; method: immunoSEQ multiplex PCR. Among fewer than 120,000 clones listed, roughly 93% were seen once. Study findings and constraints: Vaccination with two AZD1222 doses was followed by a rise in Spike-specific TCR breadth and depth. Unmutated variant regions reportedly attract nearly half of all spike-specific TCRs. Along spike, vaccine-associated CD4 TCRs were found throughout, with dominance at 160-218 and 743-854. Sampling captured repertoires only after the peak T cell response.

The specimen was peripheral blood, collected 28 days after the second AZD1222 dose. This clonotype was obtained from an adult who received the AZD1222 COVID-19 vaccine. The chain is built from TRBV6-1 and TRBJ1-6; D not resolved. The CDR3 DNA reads TGTGCCAGCAGTGAAATCGGGTGGGGAACTACATCATCACCCCTCCACTTT. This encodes CASSEIGWGTTSSPLHF.